This T cell receptor (beta chain) derives from a study of blood T cell repertoires in COVID-19. Looking at the study overall: Sources were T cells, B-cell-depleted T cells, or PBMCs; the material itself was cDNA or gDNA.

The CDR3 is 19 amino acids. In germline, CDR1 is SEHNR, CDR2 FQNEAQ (reference sequence). The ends lost 5 bases at V and 6 bases at J; junction bases unmatched: 23. There are a few counts of this clone. Clones were read by immunoSEQ multiplex PCR, and TCRdb kept only the in-frame ones, dropping some. The sample records approximately 110,000 clones, roughly 80% being singletons. Sequenced sample: peripheral blood. This clonotype was obtained from a man in his 70s with active or convalescent COVID-19. The rearrangement links TRBV7-9 to TRBJ2-7; the match to TRBD1 covers 9 bases. The CDR3 region has the DNA TGTGCCAGCAGCCTCTCTGGGTATAGGACAGGGGACAAGTTAGGCGAGCAGTACTTC. It codes for CASSLSGYRTGDKLGEQYF. Full variable domain (outside the CDR3, taken from reference TRBV7-9 and TRBJ2-7): DTGVSQNPRHKITKRGQNVTFRCDPISEHNRLYWYRQTLGQGPEFLTYFQNEAQLEKSRLLSDRFSAERPKGSFSTLEIQRTEQGDSAMYLCASSLSGYRTGDKLGEQYFGPGTRLTVT.